A selection of T cell receptor beta chains follows, all from one sample in a study of cytomegalovirus exposure and HLA in healthy donors. The method was immunoSEQ multiplex PCR; TCRdb's version includes in-frame clones alone and lacks a portion of them. In the table there are some 90,000 clones, 77% of which are singletons. The sequenced sample consisted of PBMCs. The receptors come from a boy aged 5 to 17 in good health and CMV-seronegative. Each CDR3 is given with its conserved first and last residue. D genes are given only for firm matches. Part of the rows lack a size; the others show once, few, many or a class for expanded clones.

j_call: TRBJ2-1; d_call: NA; v_call: TRBV9; clone_size: NA; cdr3_aa: CASSVGGGLDEQFF; cdr3_nt: TGTGCCAGCAGCGTAGGTGGGGGCCTAGATGAGCAGTTCTTC
j_call: TRBJ2-5; d_call: TRBD1; v_call: TRBV5-4; clone_size: NA; cdr3_aa: CASSPARTGRQETQYF; cdr3_nt: TGTGCCAGCAGCCCCGCGAGGACAGGACGACAAGAGACCCAGTACTTC
j_call: TRBJ2-3; d_call: TRBD2; v_call: TRBV6-5; clone_size: NA; cdr3_aa: CASSSFAGGRDTQYF; cdr3_nt: TGTGCCAGCAGTTCCTTTGCGGGCGGGAGAGATACGCAGTATTTT
j_call: TRBJ1-1; d_call: NA; v_call: TRBV14; clone_size: NA; cdr3_aa: CASSQDRGATEAFF; cdr3_nt: TGTGCCAGCAGCCAAGATCGGGGTGCCACTGAAGCTTTCTTT
j_call: TRBJ2-4; d_call: TRBD1; v_call: TRBV5-4; clone_size: NA; cdr3_aa: CASSWPGQGENIQYF; cdr3_nt: TGTGCCAGCAGCTGGCCGGGACAGGGGGAAAACATTCAGTACTTC
j_call: TRBJ2-5; d_call: TRBD2; v_call: TRBV7-8; clone_size: NA; cdr3_aa: CASSLGPAGLEETQYF; cdr3_nt: TGTGCCAGCAGCTTAGGTCCAGCGGGATTAGAAGAGACCCAGTACTTC
j_call: TRBJ1-1; d_call: TRBD1; v_call: TRBV18; clone_size: NA; cdr3_aa: CASSPGQGKTEAFF; cdr3_nt: TGTGCCAGCTCACCCGGACAGGGGAAGACTGAAGCTTTCTTT
j_call: TRBJ2-7; d_call: TRBD2; v_call: TRBV7-2; clone_size: few; cdr3_aa: CASSLQRESEQYF; cdr3_nt: TGTGCCAGCAGTCTCCAGCGGGAGTCGGAGCAGTACTTC
j_call: TRBJ2-1; d_call: NA; v_call: TRBV7-9; clone_size: NA; cdr3_aa: CASSLTRGDEQFF; cdr3_nt: TGTGCCAGCAGCTTGACTAGAGGGGATGAGCAGTTCTTC
j_call: TRBJ1-5; d_call: NA; v_call: TRBV1; clone_size: NA; cdr3_aa: CTSSQDFHRPRSSQPQHF; cdr3_nt: TGCACCAGCAGCCAAGATTTCCACCGGCCTAGATCGAGTCAGCCCCAGCATTTT
j_call: TRBJ1-1; d_call: NA; v_call: TRBV4-3; clone_size: few; cdr3_aa: CASSQGVSNTEAFF; cdr3_nt: TGCGCCAGCAGCCAAGGAGTGTCGAACACTGAAGCTTTCTTT
j_call: TRBJ1-4; d_call: NA; v_call: TRBV28; clone_size: NA; cdr3_aa: CASTSGGAREKLFF; cdr3_nt: TGTGCCAGCACTTCCGGGGGGGCTCGTGAAAAACTGTTTTTT
j_call: TRBJ2-1; d_call: NA; v_call: TRBV18; clone_size: few; cdr3_aa: CASSPLDTWGSYNEQFF; cdr3_nt: TGTGCCAGCTCACCACTGGACACTTGGGGCTCCTACAATGAGCAGTTCTTC
j_call: TRBJ2-3; d_call: NA; v_call: TRBV7-9; clone_size: few; cdr3_aa: CASSLTGDGKDTQYF; cdr3_nt: TGTGCCAGCAGCTTGACGGGGGACGGCAAGGATACGCAGTATTTT
j_call: TRBJ2-7; d_call: TRBD1; v_call: TRBV5-1; clone_size: NA; cdr3_aa: CASSSRTGLEQYF; cdr3_nt: TGCGCCAGCAGCTCTAGGACAGGGCTCGAGCAGTACTTC
j_call: TRBJ1-2; d_call: NA; v_call: TRBV19; clone_size: NA; cdr3_aa: CATRANYGYTF; cdr3_nt: TGTGCCACGAGGGCAAACTATGGCTACACCTTC
j_call: TRBJ2-1; d_call: NA; v_call: TRBV25-1; clone_size: NA; cdr3_aa: CASSVRGPANEQFF; cdr3_nt: TGTGCCAGCAGTGTCAGGGGCCCCGCGAATGAGCAGTTCTTC
j_call: TRBJ2-7; d_call: TRBD1; v_call: TRBV7-2; clone_size: NA; cdr3_aa: CASSLQGSTYEQYF; cdr3_nt: TGTGCCAGCAGCCTACAGGGGAGTACCTACGAGCAGTACTTC
j_call: TRBJ1-1; d_call: NA; v_call: TRBV18; clone_size: once; cdr3_aa: CASSPTPDSLEAFF; cdr3_nt: TGTGCCAGCTCACCTACCCCGGACAGCTTAGAAGCTTTCTTT
j_call: TRBJ1-1; d_call: NA; v_call: TRBV25-1; clone_size: NA; cdr3_aa: CASSAGGYTEAFF; cdr3_nt: TGCGCCAGCAGTGCGGGGGGGTACACTGAAGCTTTCTTT
j_call: TRBJ2-7; d_call: TRBD2; v_call: TRBV15; clone_size: NA; cdr3_aa: CATSEPGTSGYEQYF; cdr3_nt: TGTGCCACCAGCGAACCCGGGACTAGCGGCTACGAGCAGTACTTC
j_call: TRBJ2-1; d_call: TRBD1; v_call: TRBV4-2; clone_size: NA; cdr3_aa: CASSQVDRGNNEQFF; cdr3_nt: TGTGCCAGCAGCCAAGTTGACAGGGGGAACAATGAGCAGTTCTTC
j_call: TRBJ2-3; d_call: NA; v_call: TRBV4-1; clone_size: once; cdr3_aa: CASSKGPLPTDTQYF; cdr3_nt: TGCGCCAGCAGCAAGGGGCCACTCCCCACGGATACGCAGTATTTT
j_call: TRBJ1-1; d_call: NA; v_call: TRBV29-1; clone_size: NA; cdr3_aa: CSVTKPQGNTEAFF; cdr3_nt: TGCAGCGTGACCAAACCGCAGGGAAACACTGAAGCTTTCTTT
j_call: TRBJ2-1; d_call: TRBD2; v_call: TRBV7-3; clone_size: NA; cdr3_aa: CASGPDGRGSNEQFF; cdr3_nt: TGTGCCAGCGGACCGGACGGGAGGGGTAGCAATGAGCAGTTCTTC
j_call: TRBJ1-2; d_call: TRBD1; v_call: TRBV10-1; clone_size: NA; cdr3_aa: CASSVDRERNYGYTF; cdr3_nt: TGCGCCAGCTCTGTTGACAGGGAGAGGAACTATGGCTACACCTTC
j_call: TRBJ2-1; d_call: NA; v_call: TRBV9; clone_size: once; cdr3_aa: CASSVGIGIDEQFF; cdr3_nt: TGTGCCAGCAGCGTAGGTATCGGGATCGATGAGCAGTTCTTC
j_call: TRBJ1-1; d_call: TRBD1; v_call: TRBV25-1; clone_size: once; cdr3_aa: CASSELGQGDTEAFF; cdr3_nt: TGTGCCAGCAGTGAATTAGGACAGGGGGACACTGAAGCTTTCTTT
j_call: TRBJ2-7; d_call: TRBD2; v_call: TRBV7-9; clone_size: NA; cdr3_aa: CASSLGLANEQYF; cdr3_nt: TGTGCCAGCAGCTTAGGACTAGCGAACGAGCAGTACTTC
j_call: TRBJ2-6; d_call: NA; v_call: TRBV7-2; clone_size: NA; cdr3_aa: CASSFQIVASGANVLTF; cdr3_nt: TGTGCCAGCAGCTTCCAGATCGTAGCCTCTGGGGCCAACGTCCTGACTTTC
j_call: TRBJ2-1; d_call: TRBD2; v_call: TRBV5-1; clone_size: NA; cdr3_aa: CASSLALTLSGINEQFF; cdr3_nt: TGCGCCAGCAGCTTGGCCCTGACCTTAAGCGGGATCAATGAGCAGTTCTTC
j_call: TRBJ1-5; d_call: NA; v_call: TRBV20-1; clone_size: once; cdr3_aa: CSASVGVPQHF; cdr3_nt: TGCAGTGCCAGTGTAGGGGTGCCCCAGCATTTT
j_call: TRBJ2-2; d_call: NA; v_call: TRBV5-1; clone_size: NA; cdr3_aa: CASSLSLGGELFF; cdr3_nt: TGCGCCAGCAGCCTTAGTCTTGGCGGGGAGCTGTTTTTT
j_call: TRBJ1-2; d_call: NA; v_call: TRBV13; clone_size: NA; cdr3_aa: CASSAPGGAYGYTF; cdr3_nt: TGTGCCAGCAGCGCCCCCGGGGGGGCGTATGGCTACACCTTC
j_call: TRBJ2-2; d_call: TRBD1; v_call: TRBV6-7; clone_size: NA; cdr3_aa: CASSRDRGHDGELFF; cdr3_nt: TGTGCCAGCAGCCGGGACAGGGGGCACGACGGGGAGCTGTTTTTT
j_call: TRBJ1-2; d_call: NA; v_call: TRBV9; clone_size: NA; cdr3_aa: CASSVVEGRRGYTF; cdr3_nt: TGTGCCAGCAGCGTAGTAGAGGGCAGGCGTGGCTACACCTTC
j_call: TRBJ1-5; d_call: NA; v_call: TRBV27; clone_size: few; cdr3_aa: CASSPGRGNQPQHF; cdr3_nt: TGTGCCAGCAGCCCGGGGAGGGGGAATCAGCCCCAGCATTTT
j_call: TRBJ1-4; d_call: TRBD1; v_call: TRBV7-6; clone_size: NA; cdr3_aa: CASSPGTANEKLFF; cdr3_nt: TGTGCCAGCAGCCCCGGGACAGCTAATGAAAAACTGTTTTTT
j_call: TRBJ1-1; d_call: NA; v_call: TRBV7-9; clone_size: NA; cdr3_aa: CASSTTGRNTEAFF; cdr3_nt: TGTGCCAGCAGCACGACAGGACGGAACACTGAAGCTTTCTTT
j_call: TRBJ1-1; d_call: NA; v_call: TRBV5-8; clone_size: NA; cdr3_aa: CASSLYNTEAFF; cdr3_nt: TGTGCCAGCAGCTTATATAACACTGAAGCTTTCTTT
j_call: TRBJ1-4; d_call: NA; v_call: TRBV5-6; clone_size: few; cdr3_aa: CASSLVRGRREKLFF; cdr3_nt: TGTGCCAGCAGCTTGGTGAGAGGGAGGAGGGAAAAACTGTTTTTT
j_call: TRBJ1-5; d_call: NA; v_call: TRBV10-2; clone_size: NA; cdr3_aa: CASTGGNQPQHF; cdr3_nt: TGCGCCAGCACCGGAGGGAATCAGCCCCAGCATTTT
j_call: TRBJ1-1; d_call: NA; v_call: TRBV6-5; clone_size: NA; cdr3_aa: CASSQQRNTEAFF; cdr3_nt: TGTGCCAGCAGTCAACAAAGGAACACTGAAGCTTTCTTT
j_call: TRBJ1-1; d_call: TRBD1; v_call: TRBV11-1; clone_size: NA; cdr3_aa: CASSLEGTGGTEAFF; cdr3_nt: TGTGCCAGCAGCTTAGAGGGGACAGGGGGCACTGAAGCTTTCTTT
j_call: TRBJ2-7; d_call: TRBD1; v_call: TRBV7-6; clone_size: NA; cdr3_aa: CASSSGQGFGEQYF; cdr3_nt: TGTGCCAGCAGCTCGGGACAGGGATTCGGCGAGCAGTACTTC
j_call: TRBJ2-1; d_call: TRBD2; v_call: TRBV19; clone_size: NA; cdr3_aa: CASSSRSGGPYNEQFF; cdr3_nt: TGTGCCAGTAGTTCTCGTAGCGGGGGACCCTACAATGAGCAGTTCTTC
j_call: TRBJ2-7; d_call: TRBD1; v_call: TRBV13; clone_size: NA; cdr3_aa: CASSSTGQGFHEQYF; cdr3_nt: TGTGCCAGCAGCTCCACAGGACAGGGGTTCCACGAGCAGTACTTC
j_call: TRBJ1-1; d_call: NA; v_call: TRBV28; clone_size: once; cdr3_aa: CASGAGGTREAFF; cdr3_nt: TGTGCCAGCGGCGCCGGGGGGACAAGGGAAGCTTTCTTT
j_call: TRBJ2-7; d_call: NA; v_call: TRBV7-2; clone_size: NA; cdr3_aa: CASSFSGTGWNYEQYF; cdr3_nt: TGTGCCAGCAGCTTTAGCGGGACAGGGTGGAACTACGAGCAGTACTTC
j_call: TRBJ2-7; d_call: TRBD2; v_call: TRBV9; clone_size: NA; cdr3_aa: CASSVEPSGSYEQYF; cdr3_nt: TGTGCCAGCAGCGTAGAGCCTAGCGGTTCCTACGAGCAGTACTTC
j_call: TRBJ2-1; d_call: TRBD1; v_call: TRBV29-1; clone_size: NA; cdr3_aa: CSGRSGTGPYNEQFF; cdr3_nt: TGCAGCGGGAGATCCGGGACAGGGCCTTACAATGAGCAGTTCTTC
j_call: TRBJ1-2; d_call: NA; v_call: TRBV4-3; clone_size: NA; cdr3_aa: CASSQDRGSGGNGYTF; cdr3_nt: TGCGCCAGCAGCCAAGATCGGGGGTCGGGGGGTAATGGCTACACCTTC
j_call: TRBJ2-7; d_call: TRBD1; v_call: TRBV29-1; clone_size: NA; cdr3_aa: CSVDGTGGYEQYF; cdr3_nt: TGCAGCGTTGATGGGACAGGAGGGTACGAGCAGTACTTC
j_call: TRBJ2-7; d_call: TRBD1; v_call: TRBV7-2; clone_size: NA; cdr3_aa: CASSLVGTGGYEQYF; cdr3_nt: TGTGCCAGCAGCTTAGTTGGGACAGGGGGCTACGAGCAGTACTTC